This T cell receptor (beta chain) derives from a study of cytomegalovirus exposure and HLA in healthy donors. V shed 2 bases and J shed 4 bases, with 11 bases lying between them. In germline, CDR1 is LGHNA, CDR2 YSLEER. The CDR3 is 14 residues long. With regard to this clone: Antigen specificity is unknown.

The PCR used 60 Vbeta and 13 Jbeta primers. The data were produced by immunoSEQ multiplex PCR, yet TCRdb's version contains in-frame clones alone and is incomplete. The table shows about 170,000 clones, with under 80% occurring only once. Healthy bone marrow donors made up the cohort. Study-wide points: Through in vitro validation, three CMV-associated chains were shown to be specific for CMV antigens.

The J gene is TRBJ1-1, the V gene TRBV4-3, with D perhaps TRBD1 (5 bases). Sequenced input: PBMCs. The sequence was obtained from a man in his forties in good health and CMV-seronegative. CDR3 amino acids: CASSQQGRGTEAFF. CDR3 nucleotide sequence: TGCGCCAGCAGCCAACAGGGAAGGGGCACTGAAGCTTTCTTT.